The sequence of this T cell receptor (beta chain) was determined in a study of a mutant IDH1 vaccine in newly diagnosed glioma (dated by TCRdb to the early 2020s). At the level of the whole study: Of the 25 to 40 patients who were treated, around 62% were male and approximately 40% were female, and the mean age was around 43 years. Before enrollment, patients had received standard therapy of radiotherapy alone, temozolomide alone, or radiochemotherapy with temozolomide; most received the combination. Six visits were used for peripheral blood collection: V03 (baseline), V05, V07, V10, V12 and V13. Longitudinal TCRB deep sequencing was performed for roughly 25 treated patients wherever samples were available for exploratory analyses. The study at large found these results: PBMC samples for TCRB deep sequencing were selected based on availability. Pseudoprogression appeared unrelated to alterations in the top peripheral T cell clonotypes detected by TCRB sequencing. According to the authors, sample limitations meant that analyses of patient blood samples could not be reproduced. Across multiple MHC alleles, vaccine-induced immune responses were seen in nearly 95% of patients.

At the junction V is shortened by 3 bases and J by 4 bases, with 12 bases in between. There are 14 amino acids in the CDR3, from cysteine to phenylalanine inclusive. Only the CDR3 part of the read is kept: 42 bases, read in frame from the first base. Based on the germline V gene, the CDR1 and CDR2 sequences are MDHEN and SYDVKM. In the paper's terms, the time point label means: baseline, week 1 (first vaccination visit). In the paper's terms, the treatment or condition label means: pre-vaccination baseline after standard-of-care therapy. Newly diagnosed WHO grade 3 or 4 IDH1-mutant astrocytomas showing loss of nuclear ATRX were present in the donors. The samples were drawn from NOA16, a multicentre, single-arm, open-label phase I trial in Germany that tested a mutant IDH1 peptide vaccine in humans for the first time. Visit V03 blood draws served as the baseline sample for immunogenicity testing. Genomic DNA for TCRB sequencing was isolated from EDTA blood with the DNeasy Blood and Tissue Kit.

Turning to this clone: The antigen this receptor binds is unknown. The record has no base qualities; no much larger clone is one base away.

Receptors were amplified or captured by the immunoSEQ multiplex PCR assay. Rearranged TCR beta chain sequences were amplified with the hsTCRB Kit following the manufacturer's protocol. An Illumina MiSeq was used to sequence the TCRB libraries. From the authors' description of their analysis: Demultiplexing, trimming and gene mapping were performed with the kit vendor's proprietary platform. The table comes from immuneACCESS by way of TCRdb, which keeps in-frame sequences with V and J called. Part of the clones is missing from these tables; in studies checked, under half for an unresolved V gene and the rest for unknown reasons. That table gives V, J and clone size, and the DNA gave D and trimming. In all, the sample holds tens of thousands of clones, and around 92% of those were seen once. Over 2.5% of the sample is in the top ten clones.

The chain uses TRBV28 and TRBJ1-1; the D gene is unclear. This sample comprised PBMCs, obtained from a glioma patient treated with radiotherapy, temozolomide or both. The sequence was collected from a man over 45 with glioma. The CDR3 region: CASSFKPMATEAFF. The DNA reads as follows: TGTGCCAGCAGTTTCAAACCTATGGCCACTGAAGCTTTCTTT. Reference TRBV28 and TRBJ1-1 proteins supply the regions before and after the CDR3; the full variable domain is: DVKVTQSSRYLVKRTGEKVFLECVQDMDHENMFWYRQDPGLGLRLIYFSYDVKMKEKGDIPEGYSVSREKKERFSLILESASTNQTSMYLCASSFKPMATEAFFGQGTRLTVV.